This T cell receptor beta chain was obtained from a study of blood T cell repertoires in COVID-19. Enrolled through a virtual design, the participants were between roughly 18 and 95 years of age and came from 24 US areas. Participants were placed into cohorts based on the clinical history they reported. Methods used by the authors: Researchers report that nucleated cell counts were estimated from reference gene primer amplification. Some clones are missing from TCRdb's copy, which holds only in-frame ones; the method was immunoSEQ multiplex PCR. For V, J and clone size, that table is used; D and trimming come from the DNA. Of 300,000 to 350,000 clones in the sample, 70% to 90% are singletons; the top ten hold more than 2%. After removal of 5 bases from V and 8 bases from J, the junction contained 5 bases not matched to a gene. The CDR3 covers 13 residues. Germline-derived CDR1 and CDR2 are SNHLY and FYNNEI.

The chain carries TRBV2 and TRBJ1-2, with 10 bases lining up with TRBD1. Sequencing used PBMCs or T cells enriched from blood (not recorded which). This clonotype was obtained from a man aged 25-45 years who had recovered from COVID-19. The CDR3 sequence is CASSPGQGLGYTF. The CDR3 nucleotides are TGTGCCAGCAGTCCGGGACAGGGGCTCGGCTACACCTTC.